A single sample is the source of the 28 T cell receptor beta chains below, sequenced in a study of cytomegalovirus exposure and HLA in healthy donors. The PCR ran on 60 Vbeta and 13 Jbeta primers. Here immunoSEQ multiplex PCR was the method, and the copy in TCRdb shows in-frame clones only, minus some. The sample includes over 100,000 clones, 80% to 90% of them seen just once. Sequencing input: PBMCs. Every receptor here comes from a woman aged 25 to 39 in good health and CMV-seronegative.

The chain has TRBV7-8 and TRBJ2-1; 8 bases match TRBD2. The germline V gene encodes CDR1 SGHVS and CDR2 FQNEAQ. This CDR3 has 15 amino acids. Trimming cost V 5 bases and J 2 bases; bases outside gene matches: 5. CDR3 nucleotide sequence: TGTGCCAGCAGCCCGCGGGGGGCACCCTACAATGAGCAGTTCTTC. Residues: CASSPRGAPYNEQFF.

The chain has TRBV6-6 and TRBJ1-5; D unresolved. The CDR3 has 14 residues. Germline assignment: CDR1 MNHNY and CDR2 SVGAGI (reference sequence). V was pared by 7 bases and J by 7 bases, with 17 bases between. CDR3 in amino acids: CASTEGAGVQPQHF. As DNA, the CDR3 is TGTGCCAGCACCGAGGGCGCCGGGGTCCAGCCCCAGCATTTT.

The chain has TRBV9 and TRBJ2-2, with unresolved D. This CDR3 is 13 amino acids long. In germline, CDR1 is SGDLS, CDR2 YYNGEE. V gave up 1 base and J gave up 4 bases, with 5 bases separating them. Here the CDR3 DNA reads TGTGCCAGCAGCGTACCCGGCACCGGGGAGCTGTTTTTT. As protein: CASSVPGTGELFF.

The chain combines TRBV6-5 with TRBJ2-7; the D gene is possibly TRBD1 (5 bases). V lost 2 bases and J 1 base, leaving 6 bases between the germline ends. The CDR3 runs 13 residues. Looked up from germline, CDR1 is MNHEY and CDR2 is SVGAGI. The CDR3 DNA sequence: TGTGCCAGCAGTTACGGGGCGTCCTACGAGCAGTACTTC. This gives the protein CASSYGASYEQYF.

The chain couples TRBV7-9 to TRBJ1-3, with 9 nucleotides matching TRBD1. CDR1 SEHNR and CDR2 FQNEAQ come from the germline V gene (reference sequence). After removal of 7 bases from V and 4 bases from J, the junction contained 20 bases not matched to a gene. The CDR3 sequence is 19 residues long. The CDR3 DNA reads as TGTGCCAGCATCCTCCGGGGGGGACAGGGCTCTTCATCGGGAAACACCATATATTTT. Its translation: CASILRGGQGSSSGNTIYF.

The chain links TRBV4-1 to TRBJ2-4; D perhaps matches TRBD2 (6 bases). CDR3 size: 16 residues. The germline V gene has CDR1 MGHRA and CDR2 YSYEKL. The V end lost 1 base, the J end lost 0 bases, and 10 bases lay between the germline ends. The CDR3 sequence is CASSQAGGVAKNIQYF. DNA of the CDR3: TGCGCCAGCAGCCAAGCCGGCGGGGTAGCCAAAAACATTCAGTACTTC.

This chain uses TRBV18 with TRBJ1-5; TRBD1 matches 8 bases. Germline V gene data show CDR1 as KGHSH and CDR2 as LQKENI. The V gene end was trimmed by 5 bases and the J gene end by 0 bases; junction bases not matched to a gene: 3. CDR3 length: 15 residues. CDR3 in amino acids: CASSSGTGSNQPQHF. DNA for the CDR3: TGTGCCAGCTCATCCGGGACAGGTAGCAATCAGCCCCAGCATTTT.

The CDR3 protein is CASSHHRTSGGRSSYNEQFF. The CDR3 bases are TGCGCCAGCAGCCACCACAGGACTAGCGGGGGCCGGAGCTCCTACAATGAGCAGTTCTTC. J is TRBJ2-1 and V is TRBV4-3; TRBD2 agrees at 13 bases. The V gene end was trimmed by 3 bases and the J gene end by 0 bases; junction bases not matched to a gene: 11. The CDR3 spans 20 residues. Germline V gives CDR1 LGHNA, CDR2 YSLEER.

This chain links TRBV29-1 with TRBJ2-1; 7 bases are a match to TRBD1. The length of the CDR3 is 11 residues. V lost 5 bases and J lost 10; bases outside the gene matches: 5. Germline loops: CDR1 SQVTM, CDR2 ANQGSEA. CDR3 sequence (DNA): TGCAGCGTTATCCGAGGGGGCGAGCAGTTCTTC. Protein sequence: CSVIRGGEQFF.

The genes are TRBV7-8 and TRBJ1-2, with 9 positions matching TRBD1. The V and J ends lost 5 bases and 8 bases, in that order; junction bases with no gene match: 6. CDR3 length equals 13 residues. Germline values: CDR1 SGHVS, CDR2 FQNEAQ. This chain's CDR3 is CASSLGTGQGYTF. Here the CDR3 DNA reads TGTGCCAGCAGCCTAGGGACAGGGCAGGGCTACACCTTC.

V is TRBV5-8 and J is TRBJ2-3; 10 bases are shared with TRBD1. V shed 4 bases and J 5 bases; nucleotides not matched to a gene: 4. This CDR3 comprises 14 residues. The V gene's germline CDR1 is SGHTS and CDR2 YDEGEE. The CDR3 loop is CASSPGTGVDTQYF. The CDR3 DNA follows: TGTGCCAGCAGCCCTGGGACAGGGGTAGATACGCAGTATTTT.

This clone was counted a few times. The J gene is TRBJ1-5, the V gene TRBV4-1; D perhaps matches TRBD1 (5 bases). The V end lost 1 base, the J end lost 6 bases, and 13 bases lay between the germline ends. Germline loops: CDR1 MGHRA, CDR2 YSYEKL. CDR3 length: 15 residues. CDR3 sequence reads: CASSQVGGVAQPQHF. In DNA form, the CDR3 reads TGCGCCAGCAGCCAAGTGGGGGGAGTCGCTCAGCCCCAGCATTTT.

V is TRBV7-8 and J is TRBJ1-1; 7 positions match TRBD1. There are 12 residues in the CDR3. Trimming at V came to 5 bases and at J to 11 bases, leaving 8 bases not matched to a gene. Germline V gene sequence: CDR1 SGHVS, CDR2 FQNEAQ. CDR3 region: CASSARDRRAFF. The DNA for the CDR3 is TGTGCCAGCAGCGCCCGGGACAGACGGGCTTTCTTT.

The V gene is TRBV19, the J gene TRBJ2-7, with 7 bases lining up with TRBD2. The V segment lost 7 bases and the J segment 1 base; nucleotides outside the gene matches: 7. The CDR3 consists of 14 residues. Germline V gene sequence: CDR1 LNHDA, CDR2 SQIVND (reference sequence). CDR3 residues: CASTVREGSYEQYF. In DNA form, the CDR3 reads TGTGCCAGTACAGTCAGGGAGGGGTCCTACGAGCAGTACTTC. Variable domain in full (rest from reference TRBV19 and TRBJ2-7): DGGITQSPKYLFRKEGQNVTLSCEQNLNHDAMYWYRQDPGQGLRLIYYSQIVNDFQKGDIAEGYSVSREKKESFPLTVTSAQKNPTAFYLCASTVREGSYEQYFGPGTRLTVT.

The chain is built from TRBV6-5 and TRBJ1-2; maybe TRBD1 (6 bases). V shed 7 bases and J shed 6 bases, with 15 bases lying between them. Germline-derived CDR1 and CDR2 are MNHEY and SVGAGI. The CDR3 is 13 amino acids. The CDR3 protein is CASKTGTTHGYTF. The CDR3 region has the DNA TGTGCCAGCAAAACAGGGACGACCCATGGCTACACCTTC.

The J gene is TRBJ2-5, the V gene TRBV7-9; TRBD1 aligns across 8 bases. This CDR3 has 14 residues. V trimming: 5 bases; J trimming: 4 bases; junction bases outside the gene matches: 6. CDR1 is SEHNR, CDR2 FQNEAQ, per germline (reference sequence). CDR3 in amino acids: CASSPRTGSETQYF. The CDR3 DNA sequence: TGTGCCAGCAGCCCTCGGACAGGGTCAGAGACCCAGTACTTC.

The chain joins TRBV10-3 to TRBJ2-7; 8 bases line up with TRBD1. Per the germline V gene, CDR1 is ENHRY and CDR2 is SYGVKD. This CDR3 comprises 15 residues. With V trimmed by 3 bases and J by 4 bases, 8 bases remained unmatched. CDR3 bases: TGTGCCATCAGTGATCGAAGCAGGGGGCAGTACGAGCAGTACTTC. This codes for CAISDRSRGQYEQYF.

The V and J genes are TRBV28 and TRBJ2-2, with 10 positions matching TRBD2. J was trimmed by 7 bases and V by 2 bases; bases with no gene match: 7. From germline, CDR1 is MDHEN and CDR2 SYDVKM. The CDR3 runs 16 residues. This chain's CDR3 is CASSLSLAGADGELFF. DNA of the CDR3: TGTGCCAGCAGTTTAAGCCTAGCGGGAGCTGACGGGGAGCTGTTTTTT.

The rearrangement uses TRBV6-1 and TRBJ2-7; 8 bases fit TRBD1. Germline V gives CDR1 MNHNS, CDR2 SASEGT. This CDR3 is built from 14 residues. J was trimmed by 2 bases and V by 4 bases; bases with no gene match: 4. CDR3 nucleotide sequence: TGTGCCAGCAGTGGGGGACAGGTAGCCTACGAGCAGTACTTC. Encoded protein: CASSGGQVAYEQYF.

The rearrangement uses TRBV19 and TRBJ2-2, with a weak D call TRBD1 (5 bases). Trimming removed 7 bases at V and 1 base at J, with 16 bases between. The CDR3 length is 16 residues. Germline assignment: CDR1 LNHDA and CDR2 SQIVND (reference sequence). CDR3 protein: CASTPWGNRNTGELFF. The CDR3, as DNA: TGTGCCAGTACCCCTTGGGGCAATCGGAACACCGGGGAGCTGTTTTTT.

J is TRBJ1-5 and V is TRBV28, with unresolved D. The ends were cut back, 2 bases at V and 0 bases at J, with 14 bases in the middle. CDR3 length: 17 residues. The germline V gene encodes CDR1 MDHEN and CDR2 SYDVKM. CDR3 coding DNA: TGTGCCAGCAGTTTAAAGGGCAGGACTTATAGCAATCAGCCCCAGCATTTT. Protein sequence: CASSLKGRTYSNQPQHF.

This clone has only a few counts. The CDR3 nucleotides read TGCGCCAGCAGCCAGTCGACTAGCGGGGGGGCTACAGATACGCAGTATTTT. It encodes CASSQSTSGGATDTQYF. The genes are TRBV4-1 and TRBJ2-3, with TRBD2 matching over 14 bases. The CDR3 spans 17 residues. The germline gives CDR1 MGHRA, CDR2 YSYEKL. V gave up 3 bases and J gave up 3 bases; unmatched junction bases: 5.

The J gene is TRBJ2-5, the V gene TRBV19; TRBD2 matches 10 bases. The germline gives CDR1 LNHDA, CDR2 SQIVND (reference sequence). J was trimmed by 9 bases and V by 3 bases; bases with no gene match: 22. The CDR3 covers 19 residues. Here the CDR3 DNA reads TGTGCCAGTAGTATTCGCCTAGCGGGGGCAAGAGATAAGAGAACGGCCCAGTACTTC. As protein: CASSIRLAGARDKRTAQYF.

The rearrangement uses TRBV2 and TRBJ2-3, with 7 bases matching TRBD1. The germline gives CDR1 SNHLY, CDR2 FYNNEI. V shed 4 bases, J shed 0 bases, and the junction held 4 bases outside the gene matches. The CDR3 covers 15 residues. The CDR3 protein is CASSAGTASTDTQYF. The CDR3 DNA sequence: TGTGCCAGCAGTGCCGGGACAGCCAGCACAGATACGCAGTATTTT.

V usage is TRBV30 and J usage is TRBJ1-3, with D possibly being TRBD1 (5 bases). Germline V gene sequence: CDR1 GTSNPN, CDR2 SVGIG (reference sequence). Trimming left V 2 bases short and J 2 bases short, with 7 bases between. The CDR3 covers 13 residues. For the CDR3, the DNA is TGTGCCTGGAGTCCAGGGCCTGGAAACACCATATATTTT. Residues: CAWSPGPGNTIYF.

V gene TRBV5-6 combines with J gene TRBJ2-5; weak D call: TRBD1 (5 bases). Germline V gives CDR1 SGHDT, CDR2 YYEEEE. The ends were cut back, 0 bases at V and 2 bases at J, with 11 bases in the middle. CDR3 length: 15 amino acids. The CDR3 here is CASSLGQSFQETQYF. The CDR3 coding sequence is TGTGCCAGCAGCTTGGGACAGAGCTTTCAAGAGACCCAGTACTTC. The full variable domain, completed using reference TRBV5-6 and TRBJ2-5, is DAGVTQSPTHLIKTRGQQVTLRCSPKSGHDTVSWYQQALGQGPQFIFQYYEEEERQRGNFPDRFSGHQFPNYSSELNVNALLLGDSALYLCASSLGQSFQETQYFGPGTRLLVL.

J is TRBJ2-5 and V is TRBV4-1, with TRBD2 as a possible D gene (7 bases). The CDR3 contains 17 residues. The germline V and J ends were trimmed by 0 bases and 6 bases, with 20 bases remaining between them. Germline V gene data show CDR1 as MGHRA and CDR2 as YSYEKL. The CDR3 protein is CASSQEGYGGHLKTQYF. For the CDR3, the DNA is TGCGCCAGCAGCCAAGAGGGGTACGGGGGGCATTTAAAGACCCAGTACTTC.

CDR3: CASSHPSVSTDTQYF. For the CDR3, the DNA is TGCGCCAGCAGCCACCCTAGCGTTAGCACAGATACGCAGTATTTT. V is TRBV4-1 and J is TRBJ2-3, with a weak D call TRBD2 (6 bases). CDR3 length: 15 amino acids. In germline, CDR1 is MGHRA, CDR2 YSYEKL. With 3 bases removed from V and 0 bases from J, the gap between germline ends came to 10 bases.